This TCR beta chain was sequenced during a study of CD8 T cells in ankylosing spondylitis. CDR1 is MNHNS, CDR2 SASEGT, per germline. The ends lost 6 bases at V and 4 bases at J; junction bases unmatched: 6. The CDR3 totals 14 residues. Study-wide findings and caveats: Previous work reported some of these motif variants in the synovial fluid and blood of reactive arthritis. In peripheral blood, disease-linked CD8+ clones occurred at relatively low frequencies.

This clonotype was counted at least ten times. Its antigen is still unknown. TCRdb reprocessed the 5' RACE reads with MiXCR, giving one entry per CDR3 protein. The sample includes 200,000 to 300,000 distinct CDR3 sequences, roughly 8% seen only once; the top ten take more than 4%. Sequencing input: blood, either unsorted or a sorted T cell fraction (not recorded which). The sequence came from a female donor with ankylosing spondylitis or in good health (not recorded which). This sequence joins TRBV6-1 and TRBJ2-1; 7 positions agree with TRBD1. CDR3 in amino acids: CASRVGQQYNEQFF. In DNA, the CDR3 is TGTGCCAGCAGGGTGGGACAGCAATACAATGAGCAGTTCTTC.